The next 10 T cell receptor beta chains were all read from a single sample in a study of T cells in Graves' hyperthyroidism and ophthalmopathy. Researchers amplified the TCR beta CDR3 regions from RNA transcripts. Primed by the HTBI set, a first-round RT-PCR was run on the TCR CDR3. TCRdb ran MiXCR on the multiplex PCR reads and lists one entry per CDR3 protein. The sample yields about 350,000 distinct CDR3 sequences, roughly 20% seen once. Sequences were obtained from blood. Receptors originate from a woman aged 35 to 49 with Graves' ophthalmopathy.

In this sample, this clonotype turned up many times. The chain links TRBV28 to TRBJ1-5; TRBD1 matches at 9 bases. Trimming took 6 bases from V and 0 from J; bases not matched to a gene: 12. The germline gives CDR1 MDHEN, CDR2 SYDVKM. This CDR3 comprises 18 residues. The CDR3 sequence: CASSTGTGLFYSNQPQHF. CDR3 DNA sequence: TGTGCCAGCAGCACCGGGACAGGGCTTTTCTATAGCAATCAGCCCCAGCATTTT.

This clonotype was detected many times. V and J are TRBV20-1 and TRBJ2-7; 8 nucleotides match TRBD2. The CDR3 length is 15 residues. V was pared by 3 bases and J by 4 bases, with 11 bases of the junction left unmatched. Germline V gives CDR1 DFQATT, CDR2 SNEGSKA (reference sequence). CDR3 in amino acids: CSARVRGAGAYEQYF. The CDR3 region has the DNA TGCAGTGCTAGGGTAAGGGGAGCGGGAGCATACGAGCAGTACTTC.

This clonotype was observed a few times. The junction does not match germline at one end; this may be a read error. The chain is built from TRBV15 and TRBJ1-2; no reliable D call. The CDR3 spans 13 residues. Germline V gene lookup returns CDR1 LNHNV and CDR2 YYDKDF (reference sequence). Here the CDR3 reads CATSISWTDGYIF. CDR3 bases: TGTGCCACCAGCATATCGTGGACCGATGGCTACATCTTC.

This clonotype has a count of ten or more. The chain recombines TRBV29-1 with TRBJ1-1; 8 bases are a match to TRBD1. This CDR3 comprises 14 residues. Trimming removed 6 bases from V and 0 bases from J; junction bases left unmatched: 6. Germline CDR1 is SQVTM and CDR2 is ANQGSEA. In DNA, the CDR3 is TGCAGCGTCTGGACAGGGCCAATGAACACTGAAGCTTTCTTT. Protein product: CSVWTGPMNTEAFF.

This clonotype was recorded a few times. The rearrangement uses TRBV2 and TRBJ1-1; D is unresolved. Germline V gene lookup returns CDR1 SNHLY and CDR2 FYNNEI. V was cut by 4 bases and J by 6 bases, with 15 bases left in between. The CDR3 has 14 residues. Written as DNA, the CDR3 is TGTGCCAGCAGTGGAACATTTTGGGATTCTGAAGCTTTCTTT. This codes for CASSGTFWDSEAFF.

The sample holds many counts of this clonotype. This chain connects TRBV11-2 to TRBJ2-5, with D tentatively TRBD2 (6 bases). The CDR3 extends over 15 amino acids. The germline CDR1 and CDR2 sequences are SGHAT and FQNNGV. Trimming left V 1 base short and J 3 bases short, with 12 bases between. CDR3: CASSLVPGVEETQYF. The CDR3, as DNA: TGTGCCAGCAGCTTAGTCCCGGGAGTAGAAGAGACCCAGTACTTC.

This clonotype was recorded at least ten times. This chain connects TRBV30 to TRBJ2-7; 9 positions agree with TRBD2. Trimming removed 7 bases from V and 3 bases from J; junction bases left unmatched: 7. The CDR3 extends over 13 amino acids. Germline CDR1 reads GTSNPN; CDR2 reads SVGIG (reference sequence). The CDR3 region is CAYTTSGSYEQYF. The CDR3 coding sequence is TGTGCCTATACGACTAGCGGAAGCTACGAGCAGTACTTC.

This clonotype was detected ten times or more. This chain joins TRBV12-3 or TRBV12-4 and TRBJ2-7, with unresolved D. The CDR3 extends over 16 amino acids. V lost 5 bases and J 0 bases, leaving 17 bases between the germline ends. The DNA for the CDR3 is TGTGCCAGCAGTCCGAAGACTGGATTTGGCTCCTACGAGCAGTACTTC. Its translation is CASSPKTGFGSYEQYF.

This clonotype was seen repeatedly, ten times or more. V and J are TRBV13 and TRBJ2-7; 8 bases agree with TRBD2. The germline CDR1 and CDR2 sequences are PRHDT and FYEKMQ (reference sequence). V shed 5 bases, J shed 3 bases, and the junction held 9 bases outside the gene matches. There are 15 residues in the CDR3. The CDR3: CASSTRGGGNYEQYF. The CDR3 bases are TGTGCCAGCAGCACCCGGGGGGGCGGGAACTACGAGCAGTACTTC.

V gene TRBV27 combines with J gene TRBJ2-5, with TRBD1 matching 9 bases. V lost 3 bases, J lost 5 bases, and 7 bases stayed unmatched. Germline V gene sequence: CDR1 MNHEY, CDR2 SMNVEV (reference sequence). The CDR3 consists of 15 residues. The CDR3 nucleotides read TGTGCCAGCAGTTTTGGGACAGGGATCTTGGAGACCCAGTACTTC. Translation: CASSFGTGILETQYF.